Detailed here is one TCR beta chain. Authors' processing steps: Estimates of nucleated cell counts were drawn from the amplification of reference gene primers. Assay: immunoSEQ multiplex PCR; the TCRdb copy retains only in-frame clones and omits some. The DNA was the basis for D and trimming; V, J and clone size are from that table. The data hold under 85,000 clones, with approximately 90% observed a single time. Germline V gene data show CDR1 as SGHRS and CDR2 as YFSETQ. The junction had 2 bases not matched to a gene; V was cut back by 0 bases and J by 0 bases. The CDR3 covers 16 residues. These data are taken from a study of blood T cell repertoires in COVID-19. Overall study: Researchers got acute and convalescent COVID-19 samples from the United States, Italy and Spain. T cells, B-cell-depleted T cells, or PBMCs supplied cDNA or gDNA.

The sequenced sample was peripheral blood. The chain couples TRBV5-1 to TRBJ2-4; TRBD1 agrees at 8 bases. This TCR was sampled from a man between 70 and 80 years old with active or convalescent COVID-19. The CDR3 is CASSLGTGLAKNIQYF. The CDR3 DNA reads TGCGCCAGCAGCTTGGGGACAGGGCTAGCCAAAAACATTCAGTACTTC.